A single sample gave rise to the 20 T cell receptor beta chains below, sequenced in a study of patients and donors after allogeneic stem cell transplantation. TCRdb recomputed calls from the RT-PCR reads with MiXCR, one row per CDR3 protein. The sample lists about 160,000 distinct CDR3 sequences; roughly two fifths were seen once. Sequencing used blood, either unsorted or a sorted T cell fraction (not recorded which). These receptors all stem from a human donor who was either an allogeneic HSCT recipient or a stem cell or donor lymphocyte infusion donor (not recorded which). It is not recorded whose cells these are; they may come from a transplant donor.

Regarding this clonotype: The missing conserved phenylalanine or tryptophan at the end of this CDR3 makes a read error likely. The CDR3 DNA reads as TGTGCCATCAGTGAGTCGTTCAGCCCAACTGAAGCTTTCTTG. Translation: CAISESFSPTEAFL. The chain employs TRBV10-3 and TRBJ1-1; D unclear. V was cut by 0 bases and J by 5 bases, with 10 bases left in between. CDR1 and CDR2 (germline): ENHRY, SYGVKD. This CDR3 region has 14 residues.

This chain joins TRBV24-1 and TRBJ1-5, with D possibly matching TRBD1 (6 bases). The CDR3 is 13 residues long. V lost 7 bases to trimming and J lost 6 bases, with 12 bases between them. Germline V lookup: CDR1 KGHDR, CDR2 SFDVKD. The CDR3 DNA follows: TGTGCCACCAGGGGGGCCCCAGGTCAGCCCCAGCATTTT. It codes for CATRGAPGQPQHF.

This clonotype was recorded a few times. This chain joins TRBV20-1 and TRBJ1-2; D unresolved. V lost 3 bases to trimming and J lost 6 bases, with 11 bases between them. The CDR3 totals 12 residues. In germline, CDR1 is DFQATT, CDR2 SNEGSKA (reference sequence). The CDR3 DNA is TGCAGTGCTAGCCCTTCAAGGAATGGCTACACCTTC. It translates to CSASPSRNGYTF.

The sample holds a few counts of this clonotype. The chain combines TRBV4-3 with TRBJ1-4; no reliable D call. The V end was cut by 3 bases, the J end by 7 bases, with 6 bases between. Germline V lookup: CDR1 LGHNA, CDR2 YSLEER. CDR3 length equals 12 residues. The CDR3 DNA reads as TGCGCCAGCAGCCAGGTCGGTGAAAAACTGTTTTTT. Its translation: CASSQVGEKLFF.

The rearrangement uses TRBV12-3 or TRBV12-4 and TRBJ2-1, with a weak D call TRBD1 (6 bases). This CDR3 is 12 amino acids long. The V end lost 6 bases, the J end lost 9 bases, and 12 bases lay between the germline ends. The chain's CDR3 is CASRPGVTEQFF. As DNA, the CDR3 is TGTGCCAGCAGGCCAGGGGTTACTGAGCAGTTCTTC.

This clonotype was detected only a few times. This chain joins TRBV29-1 and TRBJ1-1; 9 bases line up with TRBD1. CDR1 and CDR2 (germline): SQVTM, ANQGSEA. Trimming took 7 bases from V and 1 from J; bases not matched to a gene: 7. CDR3 length equals 14 residues. The CDR3 region is CSALQGATNTEAFF. DNA for the CDR3: TGCAGCGCTTTACAGGGGGCAACGAACACTGAAGCTTTCTTT.

The V and J genes are TRBV7-9 and TRBJ2-7, with D perhaps TRBD1 or TRBD2 (5 bases each). The CDR3 is 14 amino acids. CDR1 SEHNR and CDR2 FQNEAQ come from the germline V gene (reference sequence). V lost 1 base and J lost 2, with 9 bases in between. The CDR3 coding sequence is TGTGCCAGCAGCTTAGATCCGGGACCCTACGAGCAGTACGTC. Amino acid sequence: CASSLDPGPYEQYV.

The V gene is TRBV9, the J gene TRBJ2-1; D might be TRBD1 (5 bases). This CDR3 is built from 14 residues. Germline CDR1 SGDLS, CDR2 YYNGEE. The V and J ends lost 3 bases and 3 bases respectively, with 10 bases between them. CDR3 residues: CASSGTGHYNEQFF. Here the CDR3 DNA reads TGTGCCAGCAGCGGTACAGGACACTACAATGAGCAGTTCTTC.

This sequence joins TRBV29-1 and TRBJ1-2; D uncertain. The CDR3 runs 13 residues. Trimming took off 5 bases at V and 7 bases at J, with 17 bases between the two ends. Germline CDR1 and CDR2: SQVTM and ANQGSEA. For the CDR3, the DNA is TGCAGCGTTAGTCGCCTACTAGAGGTTGGCTACACCTTC. Protein sequence: CSVSRLLEVGYTF.

The gene calls are TRBV6-6 and TRBJ1-1, with D unclear. CDR3 size: 13 residues. V lost 6 bases and J 1 base, leaving 9 bases between the germline ends. CDR1 and CDR2 (germline): MNHNY, SVGAGI (reference sequence). This CDR3 reads CASSHSGNTEAFF. CDR3 in DNA: TGTGCCAGCAGCCACAGTGGGAACACTGAAGCTTTCTTT.

The chain has TRBV20-1 and TRBJ1-2, with D tentatively TRBD1 (6 bases). The V gene's germline CDR1 is DFQATT and CDR2 SNEGSKA (reference sequence). V gave up 5 bases and J gave up 7 bases, with 8 bases separating them. This CDR3 is 10 amino acids long. CDR3 sequence: CSAPGAGYTF. The CDR3, as DNA: TGCAGTGCTCCAGGGGCTGGCTACACCTTC.

This clonotype was recorded a few times. The chain combines TRBV7-2 with TRBJ1-2; the match to TRBD1 covers 12 bases. V was pared by 5 bases and J by 7 bases, with 8 bases of the junction left unmatched. Germline CDR1 is SGHTA and CDR2 is FQGNSA. The CDR3 sequence is 15 residues long. The CDR3 sequence: CASSLGDRGLVGYTF. The CDR3 DNA reads as TGTGCCAGCAGCCTCGGGGACAGGGGGCTCGTTGGCTACACCTTC.

V usage is TRBV27 and J usage is TRBJ1-5; D possibly corresponds to TRBD1 (6 bases). V was trimmed by 6 bases and J by 7 bases, leaving 13 bases between them. The CDR3 is 13 amino acids. CDR1 is MNHEY, CDR2 SMNVEV, per germline (reference sequence). The CDR3 here is CASRYRVEQPQHF. In DNA form, the CDR3 reads TGTGCCAGCAGATACAGGGTCGAACAGCCCCAGCATTTT.

This clonotype has a handful of counts. The V and J genes are TRBV2 and TRBJ1-5; D ambiguous. The CDR3 runs 14 residues. Trimming shortened V by 3 bases and J by 7 bases, and 13 bases separated the two germline ends. The germline V gene encodes CDR1 SNHLY and CDR2 FYNNEI. CDR3: CASSEGGMEQPQHF. The CDR3 coding sequence is TGTGCCAGCAGTGAGGGAGGGATGGAGCAGCCCCAGCATTTT.

A few counts support this clonotype. The chain uses TRBV7-2 and TRBJ2-1, with D perhaps TRBD2 (6 bases). The CDR3 length is 17 residues. CDR1 and CDR2 from the germline V gene are SGHTA and FQGNSA. The V gene lost 1 base and the J gene lost 0 bases, with 13 bases spanning the gap. This CDR3 is CASSLEAGPDSYNEQFF. CDR3 coding DNA: TGTGCCAGCAGCTTAGAGGCGGGGCCAGACTCCTACAATGAGCAGTTCTTC. Full variable domain (rest looked up from reference TRBV7-2 and TRBJ2-1): GAGVSQSPSNKVTEKGKDVELRCDPISGHTALYWYRQSLGQGLEFLIYFQGNSAPDKSGLPSDRFSAERTGGSVSTLTIQRTQQEDSAVYLCASSLEAGPDSYNEQFFGPGTRLTVL.

This clonotype was counted a few times. This chain connects TRBV7-2 to TRBJ1-1; D gene ambiguous. The germline CDR1 and CDR2 sequences are SGHTA and FQGNSA. Between the trimmed V and J ends, which lost 3 bases and 6 bases, there was a span of 8 bases. The CDR3 runs to 12 residues. CDR3 DNA sequence: TGTGCCAGCAGCTTCATCCCCTCTGAAGCTTTCTTT. The encoded protein is CASSFIPSEAFF.

This clonotype has just a few counts. V usage is TRBV7-3 and J usage is TRBJ1-2; D might be TRBD1 (6 bases). The ends were cut back, 5 bases at V and 5 bases at J, with 12 bases in the middle. The CDR3 is made up of 13 amino acids. Germline V gene lookup returns CDR1 SGHTA and CDR2 FQGTGA. The CDR3 nucleotides read TGTGCCAGCAGCCTCACAGGGCAGTATGGCTACACCTTC. Its translation is CASSLTGQYGYTF.

The V and J genes are TRBV9 and TRBJ1-1; D possibly corresponds to TRBD1 (5 bases). Trimming took off 0 bases at V and 4 bases at J, with 13 bases between the two ends. This CDR3 has 15 residues. The germline V gene has CDR1 SGDLS and CDR2 YYNGEE. The CDR3 bases are TGTGCCAGCAGCGTAGTAGCCGGAGGGGCCACTGAAGCTTTCTTT. Amino acid sequence: CASSVVAGGATEAFF.

The chain employs TRBV14 and TRBJ2-1, with a tentative D call TRBD2 (5 bases). The germline CDR1 and CDR2 sequences are SGHDN and FVKESK. The CDR3 has 16 amino acids. V was shortened by 1 base and J by 4 bases, with 14 bases between the two germline ends. The CDR3 coding sequence is TGTGCCAGCAGCCAAGCCGGACTGGGGATTTACAATGAGCAGTTCTTC. Encoded protein: CASSQAGLGIYNEQFF.

This clonotype was counted between two and nine times. The chain combines TRBV12-3 or TRBV12-4 with TRBJ1-2, with 7 bases lining up with TRBD1. The CDR3 loop spans 14 amino acids. The J segment lost 6 bases and the V segment lost 4 bases, leaving 8 bases of the junction unmatched. The CDR3 reads CASSSEQGWNGYTF. The CDR3, as DNA: TGTGCCAGCAGTTCGGAACAGGGGTGGAATGGCTACACCTTC.